This T cell receptor beta chain was retrieved from a study of cytomegalovirus exposure and HLA in healthy donors. The study, taken as a whole, reports: What TCR beta sequences reportedly achieved was accurate prediction of HLA-A and HLA-B alleles in most subjects. Later analysis found that TCR beta chains associated with HLA were more clonally expanded than other, equally common chains. Presence/absence analysis assumed near-uniform sequencing depth across donors.

Germline lookup yields CDR1 MDHEN and CDR2 SYDVKM. The CDR3 has 14 amino acids. Trimming removed 7 bases from V and 2 bases from J, with 13 bases in between. In the case of this clone: Its antigen is undetermined.

Primers for the PCR totalled 60 Vbeta and 13 Jbeta. TCRdb's copy holds only in-frame clones and misses some; the assay was immunoSEQ multiplex PCR. Of 150,000 to 180,000 clones in the sample, roughly 77% are singletons; the top ten hold 7.7%. The sequence derives from a man aged 30 to 45 in good health and CMV-seropositive. The chain couples TRBV28 to TRBJ2-3, with D tentatively TRBD2 (6 bases). The material sequenced was PBMCs. CDR3 coding DNA: TGTGCCAGCACCCTAACGGGAGCCACAGATACGCAGTATTTT. Protein sequence: CASTLTGATDTQYF.